This TCR beta chain was sequenced in a study of vaccination effects on CD4 cells after COVID-19. Study as a whole: It was two doses of either the BNT162b2 or mRNA-1273 vaccine that participants received.

This clone was counted between two and nine times. Its matching antigen is unknown. Under the ViraFEST assay, PBMC were stimulated with viral peptide pools so that antigen-specific CD4+ T cells expanded. Sequencing was performed afterwards. CD4+ T cell isolation took place after 10 days of culture. Prior SARS-CoV-2 infection was absent in the vaccine recipients, as shown by negative nucleocapsid antibodies. Days 3 and 7 were when half the medium was replaced with IL-2 medium. Some clones are missing from TCRdb's copy, which holds only in-frame ones; the method was immunoSEQ multiplex PCR. The table lists approximately 24,000 clones, about 74% of them singletons, with over 9% in the top ten. The germline V gene encodes CDR1 LNHDA and CDR2 SQIVND (reference sequence). Trimming left V 5 bases short and J 5 bases short, with 13 bases between. There are 13 residues in the CDR3.

Sequencing used CD4+ T cells from PBMCs cultured with HCoV-NL63 spike peptides, obtained before COVID-19 vaccination. The chain employs TRBV19 and TRBJ2-7; D is possibly TRBD1 (6 bases). This TCR was sampled from a human donor who received a COVID-19 vaccine. The CDR3 bases are TGTGCCAGTAGTCCGACGAACAGGGACGAGCAGTACTTC. Translation gives CASSPTNRDEQYF. Full variable domain (outside the CDR3, taken from reference TRBV19 and TRBJ2-7): DGGITQSPKYLFRKEGQNVTLSCEQNLNHDAMYWYRQDPGQGLRLIYYSQIVNDFQKGDIAEGYSVSREKKESFPLTVTSAQKNPTAFYLCASSPTNRDEQYFGPGTRLTVT.